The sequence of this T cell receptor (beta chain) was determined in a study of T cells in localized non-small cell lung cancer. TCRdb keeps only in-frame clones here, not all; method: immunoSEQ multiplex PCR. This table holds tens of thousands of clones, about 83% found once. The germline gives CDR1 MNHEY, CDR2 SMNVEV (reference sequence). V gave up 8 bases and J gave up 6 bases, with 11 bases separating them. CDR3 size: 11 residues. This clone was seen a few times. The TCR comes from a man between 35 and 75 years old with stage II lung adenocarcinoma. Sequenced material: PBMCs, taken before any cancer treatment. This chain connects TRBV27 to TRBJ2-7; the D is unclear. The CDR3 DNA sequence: TGTGCCAGCCAGTCTGGCTCCGAGCAGTACTTC. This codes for CASQSGSEQYF.